The 13 T cell receptor beta chains listed next were all sequenced from one sample in a study of cytomegalovirus exposure and HLA in healthy donors. PCR primers comprised 60 Vbeta and 13 Jbeta primers. Method: immunoSEQ multiplex PCR; TCRdb's copy keeps in-frame clones and lacks some. The repertoire consists of tens of thousands of clones, with approximately 84% occurring once and the leading ten covering 5.6%. The source material was PBMCs. These receptors were taken from a woman between 18 and 29 years old in good health and CMV-seropositive.

The V and J genes are TRBV28 and TRBJ1-2; 11 bases fit TRBD1. CDR1 and CDR2 (germline): MDHEN, SYDVKM. The length of the CDR3 is 15 residues. The trim removed 6 bases at V and 3 bases at J, leaving 6 bases unmatched. The CDR3 nucleotides are TGTGCCAGCAGCCCGGGACAGGGGGGTGACTATGGCTACACCTTC. Its protein product is CASSPGQGGDYGYTF.

The rearrangement joins TRBV27 to TRBJ2-1; possibly TRBD2 for D (5 bases). CDR1 MNHEY and CDR2 SMNVEV come from the germline V gene (reference sequence). The V gene lost 5 bases and the J gene lost 12 bases, with 20 bases spanning the gap. The CDR3 consists of 14 residues. The CDR3 bases are TGTGCCAGCAGTCTCACTCCGGGAACGGTGGGGCAGTTCTTC. It yields the protein CASSLTPGTVGQFF.

The chain is built from TRBV28 and TRBJ1-2; D remains ambiguous. Trimming cost V 1 base and J 8 bases, with 17 bases left between them. Looked up from germline, CDR1 is MDHEN and CDR2 is SYDVKM. The CDR3 sequence is 15 residues long. The CDR3 DNA reads TGTGCCAGCAGTTTATCTGCAGCGGGGAGTGAAGGCTACACCTTC. It specifies CASSLSAAGSEGYTF.

This sequence joins TRBV6-5 and TRBJ1-2; 7 positions match TRBD1. Germline-derived CDR1 and CDR2 are MNHEY and SVGAGI. The CDR3 spans 14 residues. The junction had 7 bases not matched to a gene; V was cut back by 6 bases and J by 3 bases. In DNA, the CDR3 is TGTGCCAGCAGACTAGCTACAGGGGACTATGGCTACACCTTC. Translation: CASRLATGDYGYTF.

V is TRBV19 and J is TRBJ1-1; perhaps TRBD1 as D (6 bases). V lost 9 bases and J lost 5, with 22 bases in between. Per the germline V gene, CDR1 is LNHDA and CDR2 is SQIVND (reference sequence). The CDR3 has 15 residues. In DNA, the CDR3 is TGTGCCAGCCAACAGGGACACCAGAGGCGAACTGAAGCTTTCTTT. It encodes CASQQGHQRRTEAFF.

This chain links TRBV19 with TRBJ2-1, with 7 bases that match TRBD2. With V trimmed by 9 bases and J by 8 bases, 10 bases remained unmatched. The germline gives CDR1 LNHDA, CDR2 SQIVND (reference sequence). The CDR3 runs to 13 residues. The CDR3: CASGLVNGHEQFF. CDR3 nucleotide sequence: TGTGCCAGCGGACTAGTGAATGGGCATGAGCAGTTCTTC.

The chain employs TRBV2 and TRBJ2-3; D is perhaps TRBD2 (5 bases). Trimming removed 8 bases at V and 5 bases at J, with 11 bases between. Germline V lookup: CDR1 SNHLY, CDR2 FYNNEI. CDR3 length equals 12 residues. The CDR3 region has the DNA TGTGCCAGCCCCCCCGGGGAAGATACGCAGTATTTT. Translating gives CASPPGEDTQYF. Drawing the rest from reference TRBV2 and TRBJ2-3, the complete variable domain is EPEVTQTPSHQVTQMGQEVILRCVPISNHLYFYWYRQILGQKVEFLVSFYNNEISEKSEIFDDQFSVERPDGSNFTLKIRSTKLEDSAMYFCASPPGEDTQYFGPGTRLTVL.

This chain uses TRBV27 with TRBJ1-6; 7 bases fit TRBD1. V lost 0 bases, J lost 13 bases, and 15 bases stayed unmatched. The CDR3 covers 17 residues. The germline V gene has CDR1 MNHEY and CDR2 SMNVEV (reference sequence). CDR3 sequence: CASSLSRDSDLLSPLHF. Here the CDR3 DNA reads TGTGCCAGCAGTTTATCCCGGGACAGCGACCTCCTTAGCCCCCTCCACTTT.

This chain connects TRBV6-1 to TRBJ2-5, with D possibly matching TRBD2 (6 bases). The CDR3 spans 13 residues. The ends were cut back, 2 bases at V and 3 bases at J, with 7 bases in the middle. Per the germline V gene, CDR1 is MNHNS and CDR2 is SASEGT. In DNA, the CDR3 is TGTGCCAGCAGTGAATGGAGGGAAGAGACCCAGTACTTC. It is translated as CASSEWREETQYF.

J is TRBJ1-2 and V is TRBV27; 7 nucleotides agree with TRBD1. J was trimmed by 0 bases and V by 4 bases; bases with no gene match: 2. Germline values: CDR1 MNHEY, CDR2 SMNVEV (reference sequence). CDR3 length: 14 amino acids. CDR3 coding DNA: TGTGCCAGCAGTTGGGACAGTACTAACTATGGCTACACCTTC. It codes for CASSWDSTNYGYTF.

The chain links TRBV7-9 to TRBJ1-3; D uncertain. Germline values: CDR1 SEHNR, CDR2 FQNEAQ (reference sequence). The germline V and J ends were trimmed by 2 bases and 0 bases, with 8 bases remaining between them. This CDR3 is 15 amino acids long. The CDR3 bases are TGTGCCAGCAGCTTACCCCAGCGCTCTGGAAACACCATATATTTT. Amino acids: CASSLPQRSGNTIYF. Supplemented by reference TRBV7-9 and TRBJ1-3, the full variable domain reads DTGVSQNPRHKITKRGQNVTFRCDPISEHNRLYWYRQTLGQGPEFLTYFQNEAQLEKSRLLSDRFSAERPKGSFSTLEIQRTEQGDSAMYLCASSLPQRSGNTIYFGEGSWLTVV.

V gene TRBV5-1 combines with J gene TRBJ1-1; the match to TRBD1 covers 8 bases. Germline values: CDR1 SGHRS, CDR2 YFSETQ. This CDR3 region has 15 residues. The ends lost 4 bases at V and 0 bases at J; junction bases unmatched: 5. In DNA, the CDR3 is TGCGCCAGCAGCCAACTGACAGGGGTGAACACTGAAGCTTTCTTT. It yields the protein CASSQLTGVNTEAFF.

The chain couples TRBV12-5 to TRBJ2-5; weak D call: TRBD2 (7 bases). Germline V gene data show CDR1 as LGHNT and CDR2 as FRNRAP. V was trimmed by 4 bases and J by 4 bases, leaving 25 bases between them. The CDR3 contains 18 residues. The CDR3 loop is CASGSVPGGRHVSETQYF. CDR3 bases: TGTGCTAGTGGTTCCGTCCCGGGGGGCCGCCATGTCTCAGAGACCCAGTACTTC.